A selection of T cell receptor beta chains follows, all from one sample in a study of blood T cells in healthy people across ages. TCRdb passed the 5' RACE reads through MiXCR, listing each CDR3 protein once. The sample records about 1.5 million distinct CDR3 sequences, roughly 43% being singletons. Sequenced: blood. Every receptor here comes from a woman under 30 in good health. The CDR3 runs from the conserved cysteine through the conserved F or W. A D gene is named only where the DNA matches it firmly. A clone size is listed for some rows: how often the clone was seen (once, few, many), or a class if it is expanded.

j_gene: TRBJ2-3
abundance: NA
v_gene: TRBV10-3
d_gene: NA
CDR3aa: CAIRKTGGVADTQYF
CDR3nt: TGTGCCATCAGAAAAACAGGGGGGGTAGCAGATACGCAGTATTTT

j_gene: TRBJ1-1
abundance: NA
v_gene: TRBV20-1
d_gene: NA
CDR3aa: CSASWGFEAFF
CDR3nt: TGCAGTGCTAGCTGGGGCTTTGAAGCTTTCTTT

j_gene: TRBJ2-1
abundance: NA
v_gene: TRBV7-7
d_gene: TRBD1
CDR3aa: CASSDPGQYNEQFF
CDR3nt: TGTGCTAGCAGCGACCCGGGACAGTACAATGAGCAGTTCTTC

j_gene: TRBJ2-4
abundance: NA
v_gene: TRBV20-1
d_gene: NA
CDR3aa: CSARNSPRRRGSGQYF
CDR3nt: TGCAGTGCTAGAAACTCCCCTAGGCGGAGGGGCTCGGGGCAGTACTTC

j_gene: TRBJ1-5
abundance: NA
v_gene: TRBV7-8
d_gene: NA
CDR3aa: CASSFSLTINQPQHF
CDR3nt: TGTGCCAGCAGCTTCAGCCTGACCATCAATCAGCCCCAGCATTTT

j_gene: TRBJ2-5
abundance: few
v_gene: TRBV28
d_gene: TRBD2
CDR3aa: CASSPSGGVPFQETQYF
CDR3nt: TGTGCCAGCAGTCCGAGCGGGGGGGTTCCTTTTCAAGAGACCCAGTACTTC

j_gene: TRBJ1-5
abundance: NA
v_gene: TRBV25-1
d_gene: NA
CDR3aa: CASSELQGDQPQHF
CDR3nt: TGTGCCAGCAGTGAATTGCAGGGCGATCAGCCCCAGCATTTT

j_gene: TRBJ2-1
abundance: NA
v_gene: TRBV25-1
d_gene: NA
CDR3aa: CASSAKTGKSYNEQFF
CDR3nt: TGTGCCAGCAGTGCGAAAACAGGGAAATCCTACAATGAGCAGTTCTTC

j_gene: TRBJ2-7
abundance: few
v_gene: TRBV7-2
d_gene: NA
CDR3aa: CASSATGVGYEQYF
CDR3nt: TGTGCCAGCAGTGCTACAGGTGTCGGGTACGAGCAGTACTTC

j_gene: TRBJ2-1
abundance: NA
v_gene: TRBV27
d_gene: NA
CDR3aa: CASSSYYEQFF
CDR3nt: TGTGCCAGCAGTTCGTACTACGAGCAGTTCTTC

j_gene: TRBJ1-2
abundance: few
v_gene: TRBV10-3
d_gene: NA
CDR3aa: CAISDLGKATNYGYTF
CDR3nt: TGTGCCATCAGTGATCTGGGGAAAGCGACTAACTATGGCTACACCTTC

j_gene: TRBJ1-5
abundance: few
v_gene: TRBV20-1
d_gene: TRBD1
CDR3aa: CSARRGQWGLPQHF
CDR3nt: TGCAGTGCTAGACGGGGACAGTGGGGTTTGCCCCAGCATTTT

j_gene: TRBJ2-3
abundance: few
v_gene: TRBV6-5
d_gene: NA
CDR3aa: CASSQTRPSGPDTQYF
CDR3nt: TGTGCCAGCAGCCAAACCCGCCCAAGCGGGCCAGATACGCAGTATTTT

j_gene: TRBJ2-7
abundance: NA
v_gene: TRBV7-9
d_gene: TRBD1
CDR3aa: CASSPPTGALLNEQYF
CDR3nt: TGTGCCAGCAGCCCGCCAACAGGGGCGCTACTAAACGAGCAGTACTTC

j_gene: TRBJ1-4
abundance: NA
v_gene: TRBV12-3/TRBV12-4
d_gene: NA
CDR3aa: CASSFRARDEKLFF
CDR3nt: TGTGCCAGCAGTTTCAGGGCTCGGGATGAAAAACTGTTTTTT

j_gene: TRBJ1-2
abundance: NA
v_gene: TRBV7-6
d_gene: NA
CDR3aa: CASSLDPGSAYGYTF
CDR3nt: TGTGCCAGCAGCTTAGACCCAGGCTCGGCCTATGGCTACACCTTC

j_gene: TRBJ2-7
abundance: NA
v_gene: TRBV7-2
d_gene: TRBD2
CDR3aa: CASSLESGLAGVRNEQYF
CDR3nt: TGTGCCAGCAGCTTAGAGTCCGGACTAGCGGGAGTTAGGAATGAGCAGTACTTC